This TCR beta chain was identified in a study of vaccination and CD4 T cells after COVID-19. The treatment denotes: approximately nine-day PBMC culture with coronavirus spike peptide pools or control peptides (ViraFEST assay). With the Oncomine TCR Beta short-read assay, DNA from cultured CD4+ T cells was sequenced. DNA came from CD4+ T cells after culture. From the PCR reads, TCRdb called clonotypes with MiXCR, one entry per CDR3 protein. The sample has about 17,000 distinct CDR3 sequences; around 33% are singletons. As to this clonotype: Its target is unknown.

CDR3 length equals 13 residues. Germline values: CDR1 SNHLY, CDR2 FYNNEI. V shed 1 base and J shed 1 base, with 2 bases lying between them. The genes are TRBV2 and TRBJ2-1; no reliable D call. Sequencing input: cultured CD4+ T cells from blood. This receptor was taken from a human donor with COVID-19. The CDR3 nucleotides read TGTGCCAGCAGTGAAGGGTCCTACAATGAGCAGTTCTTC. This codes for CASSEGSYNEQFF. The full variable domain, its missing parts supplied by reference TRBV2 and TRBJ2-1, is EPEVTQTPSHQVTQMGQEVILRCVPISNHLYFYWYRQILGQKVEFLVSFYNNEISEKSEIFDDQFSVERPDGSNFTLKIRSTKLEDSAMYFCASSEGSYNEQFFGPGTRLTVL.